Sequencing of this T cell receptor beta chain was carried out in a study of CD8 T cells in Susac syndrome (dated by TCRdb to between 2017 and 2020). About the full investigation: The study used repertoire sequencing to test whether antigen drove CD8+ T cell activation and differentiation in Susac syndrome.

High-throughput TCR beta sequencing profiled peripheral blood CD8+ and CD4+ T cells from healthy donors, Susac syndrome patients and multiple sclerosis patients. Healthy donors were age- and sex-matched controls. Bulk CD8+ and CD4+ T cells were purified magnetically by negative isolation, whereas CD8+ TEMRA cells were enriched by FACS. Blood was drawn into EDTA tubes, processed within 24 hours, and PBMCs were isolated by density gradient centrifugation. PBMCs intended for TCR sequencing were frozen in liquid nitrogen and were later thawed in a 37 degrees C water bath. The sorted or isolated CD4+, CD8+ and CD8+ TEMRA cells had a purity of 90% or higher. At the junction V is shortened by 7 bases and J by 5 bases; bases outside the gene matches: 3. Via the germline V gene (reference sequence), CDR1 is SGHNT and CDR2 YYREEE. The CDR3 spans 12 residues, from the cysteine through the phenylalanine. Only the CDR3 portion is preserved as DNA: 36 bases, with reading frame beginning at the first base.

About this clonotype itself: The specificity of this receptor is unknown. No much larger clonotype is one base removed from it; base qualities were not supplied.

What the study reported, not specific to this receptor: The number of individuals in the TCR sequencing and HLA analysis was recognized as being relatively small.

RNA was extracted using the RNeasy kit, and about 0.5 to 1 ug of the RNA was reverse transcribed with random hexamers. The immunoSEQ multiplex PCR assay, which covers 54 Vbeta and 13 Jbeta segments, was used to amplify TCR beta CDR3 regions. To correct PCR amplification bias, a synthetic template baseline was used for both primer optimization and computational correction. In the source study's methods: Reads were annotated to V, D and J genes according to IMGT and were analyzed with immunoSEQ Analyzer, with only productive sequences retained. Clonality was computed as one minus Shannon entropy normalized by log2 of the number of productive unique sequences. Public and private clones were assessed among the 100 most prevalent clones of each patient and control. Clones were defined as Susac-specific if absent from the healthy and MS cohorts, from some 1,000 published viral clones and from other ImmuneACCESS disease sequences. In TCRdb, the public reads were trimmed at Q25 with fastp and aligned with MiXCR, with productive beta chains retained. Identical CDR3 proteins give one entry, which carries the most common genes and DNA. The V and J calls here are based on TCRdb, not the publication. Present in this sample are 140,000 to 150,000 distinct CDR3 sequences, 94% of which were seen just once. Less than 0.095% of the sample is held by the ten biggest clonotypes.

Recombination joined TRBV5-4 with TRBJ1-2; TRBD1 matches 9 bases in the middle. The specimen sequenced was CD4+ T cells from PBMCs. The clonotype comes from a human donor in good health. CDR3 region: CASGGQGYGYTF. The nucleotides read TGTGCCAGCGGGGGACAGGGTTATGGCTACACCTTC.